The entry below gives a single TCR beta chain sequence along with its context. The data originate from a study of blood T cell repertoires in COVID-19. Study as a whole: Sites across the United States, Italy and Spain contributed samples from acute and convalescent COVID-19. PBMCs, B-cell-depleted T cells, or T cells provided the cDNA or gDNA that made up the material.

Study processing details: Reference gene primer amplification gave estimated nucleated cell counts. TCRdb keeps only in-frame clones here, not all; method: immunoSEQ multiplex PCR. V, J and clone size are those of that table, while D and trimming were read from the DNA. The top ten clones hold 1.5% to 2% of a sample with around 24,000 clones, around 91% of them seen once. Germline V gives CDR1 SGHNT, CDR2 YYREEE (reference sequence). V trimming: 4 bases; J trimming: 7 bases; junction bases outside the gene matches: 11. The CDR3 length is 15 residues. The sequenced sample consisted of peripheral blood. The chain has TRBV5-4 and TRBJ2-1; 7 bases are a match to TRBD1. This sequence originates from a woman aged 60-70 years with active COVID-19. CDR3 sequence (DNA): TGTGCCAGCAGCGACCCAGGGGGTTCGGGGAATGAGCAGTTCTTC. Translation: CASSDPGGSGNEQFF. Full variable domain (missing parts from reference TRBV5-4 and TRBJ2-1): ETGVTQSPTHLIKTRGQQVTLRCSSQSGHNTVSWYQQALGQGPQFIFQYYREEENGRGNFPPRFSGLQFPNYSSELNVNALELDDSALYLCASSDPGGSGNEQFFGPGTRLTVL.